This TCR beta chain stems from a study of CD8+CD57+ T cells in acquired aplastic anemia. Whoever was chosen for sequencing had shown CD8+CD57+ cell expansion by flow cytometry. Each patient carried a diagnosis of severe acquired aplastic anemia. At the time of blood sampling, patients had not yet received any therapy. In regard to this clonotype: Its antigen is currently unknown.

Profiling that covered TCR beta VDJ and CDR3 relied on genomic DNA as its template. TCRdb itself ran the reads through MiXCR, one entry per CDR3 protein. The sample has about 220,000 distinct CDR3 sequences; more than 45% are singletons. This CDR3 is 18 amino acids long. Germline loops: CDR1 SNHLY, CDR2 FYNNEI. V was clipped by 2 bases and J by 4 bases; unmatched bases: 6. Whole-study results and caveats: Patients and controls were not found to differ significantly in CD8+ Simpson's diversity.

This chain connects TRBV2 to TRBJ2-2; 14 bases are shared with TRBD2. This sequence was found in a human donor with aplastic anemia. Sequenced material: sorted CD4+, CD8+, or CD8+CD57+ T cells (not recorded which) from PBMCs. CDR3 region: CASSEFRLAGGITGELFF. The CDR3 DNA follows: TGTGCCAGCAGTGAATTCCGACTAGCGGGGGGGATCACCGGGGAGCTGTTTTTT.